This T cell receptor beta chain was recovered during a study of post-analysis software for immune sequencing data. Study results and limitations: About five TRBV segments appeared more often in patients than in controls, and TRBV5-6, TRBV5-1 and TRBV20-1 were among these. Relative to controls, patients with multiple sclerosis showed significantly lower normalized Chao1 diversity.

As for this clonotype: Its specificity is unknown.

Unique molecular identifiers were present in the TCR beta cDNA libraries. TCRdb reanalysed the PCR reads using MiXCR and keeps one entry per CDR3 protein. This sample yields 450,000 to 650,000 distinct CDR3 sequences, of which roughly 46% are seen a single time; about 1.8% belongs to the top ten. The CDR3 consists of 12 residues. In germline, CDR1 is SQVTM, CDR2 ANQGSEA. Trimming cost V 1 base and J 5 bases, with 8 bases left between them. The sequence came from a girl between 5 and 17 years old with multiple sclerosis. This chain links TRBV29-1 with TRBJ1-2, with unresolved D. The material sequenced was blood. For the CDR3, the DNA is TGCAGCGTTGAAGGAGGAGCTTATGGCTACACCTTC. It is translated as CSVEGGAYGYTF. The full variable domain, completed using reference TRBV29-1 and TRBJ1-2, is SAVISQKPSRDICQRGTSLTIQCQVDSQVTMMFWYRQQPGQSLTLIATANQGSEATYESGFVIDKFPISRPNLTFSTLTVSNMSPEDSSIYLCSVEGGAYGYTFGSGTRLTVV.